Listed below are T cell receptor beta chains from one sample, sequenced in a study of T cells in Graves' hyperthyroidism and ophthalmopathy. A single record per CDR3 protein comes from TCRdb applying MiXCR to the multiplex PCR reads. The data show roughly 500,000 distinct CDR3 sequences, about 16% seen once. The sample taken for sequencing was blood. These receptors all come from a woman aged 25 to 45 with Graves' ophthalmopathy. Each CDR3 is given with its conserved first and last residue. The order of the fields is V gene, clone size, J gene, D gene, CDR3 protein, CDR3 DNA. A D gene is named only where the DNA matches it firmly. The size field is filled for only some rows; it gives once, few, many or a size class.

>TRBV4-2|-|TRBJ2-5|TRBD1
CASSQEQGETQYF
TGTGCCAGCAGCCAAGAACAGGGGGAGACCCAGTACTTC
>TRBV7-9|many|TRBJ2-5|TRBD1
CASSIRQGATETQYF
TGTGCCAGCAGCATCCGACAGGGGGCGACTGAGACCCAGTACTTC
>TRBV3-1|many|TRBJ2-1|TRBD1
CASSQGVKGQGSYNEQFF
TGTGCCAGCAGCCAAGGTGTTAAAGGACAGGGGTCCTACAATGAGCAGTTCTTC
>TRBV14|-|TRBJ1-2|-
CASSQDYANYGYTF
TGTGCCAGCAGCCAAGACTATGCTAACTATGGCTACACCTTC
>TRBV14|few|TRBJ2-7|TRBD2
CASSQTGGVGYEQYF
TGTGCCAGCAGCCAAACCGGGGGGGTAGGCTACGAGCAGTACTTC
>TRBV29-1|-|TRBJ2-7|TRBD1
CSVVWSGQGISPYEQYF
TGCAGCGTTGTTTGGTCCGGACAGGGGATTTCCCCCTACGAGCAGTACTTC
>TRBV20-1|many|TRBJ2-3|-
CSARIGGADTQYF
TGCAGTGCTAGGATTGGTGGTGCAGATACGCAGTATTTT
>TRBV4-3|-|TRBJ2-5|-
CASSRDRTETQYF
TGCGCCAGCAGCCGAGACAGGACGGAGACCCAGTACTTC
>TRBV5-1|many|TRBJ1-5|TRBD1
CASSAGTGNQPQHF
TGCGCCAGCAGCGCCGGGACAGGGAACCAGCCCCAGCATTTT
>TRBV12-3/TRBV12-4|-|TRBJ1-5|-
CASSLRAGAQPQHF
TGTGCCAGCAGTTTACGCGCAGGGGCGCAGCCCCAGCATTTT
>TRBV27|few|TRBJ2-7|TRBD1
CASSLTGSKQYF
TGTGCCAGCAGTCTGACAGGGAGTAAGCAGTACTTC
>TRBV5-1|once|TRBJ2-5|-
CASSLVTVQETQYF
TGCGCCAGCAGCTTGGTGACGGTCCAAGAGACCCAGTACTTC
>TRBV30|many|TRBJ2-7|TRBD2
CAWGTSGRPYEQYF
TGTGCCTGGGGTACTAGCGGGAGGCCCTACGAGCAGTACTTC
>TRBV7-3|many|TRBJ1-1|TRBD1
CASRLTGEAAGTEAFF
TGTGCCAGCAGACTTACAGGGGAGGCTGCCGGCACTGAAGCTTTCTTT
>TRBV6-5|-|TRBJ2-7|TRBD1
CASSYTLGNGTGLDEQYF
TGTGCCAGCAGTTACACCCTGGGGAATGGGACAGGGCTCGACGAGCAGTACTTC
>TRBV20-1|-|TRBJ2-2|TRBD1
CSAGGDRGIGELFF
TGCAGTGCCGGAGGGGACAGGGGGATCGGGGAGCTGTTTTTT
>TRBV7-2|many|TRBJ1-3|-
CASSLQSSGNTIYF
TGTGCCAGCAGCCTACAGAGCTCTGGAAACACCATATATTTT
>TRBV13|few|TRBJ2-1|TRBD2
CASSSTSEYNEQFF
TGTGCCAGCAGCTCGACTAGCGAGTACAATGAGCAGTTCTTC
>TRBV28|few|TRBJ1-4|TRBD1
CASSLEGGPYEKLFF
TGTGCCAGCAGTTTAGAAGGGGGCCCCTACGAAAAACTGTTTTTT
>TRBV20-1|few|TRBJ2-1|TRBD2
CSAPLAGNYNEQFF
TGCAGTGCTCCTCTAGCGGGAAATTACAATGAGCAGTTCTTC
>TRBV10-3|many|TRBJ2-1|-
CAISPGENEQFF
TGTGCCATCAGTCCCGGGGAGAATGAGCAGTTCTTC
>TRBV11-2|-|TRBJ2-7|-
CASSSGRGSYEQYF
TGTGCCAGCAGCTCGGGACGAGGCTCCTACGAGCAGTACTTC
>TRBV20-1|many|TRBJ1-1|-
CSARRGADQAFF
TGCAGTGCTAGACGTGGGGCGGATCAAGCTTTCTTT
>TRBV12-3/TRBV12-4|few|TRBJ2-5|-
CASSLRHEETQYF
TGTGCCAGCAGTTTACGGCATGAAGAGACCCAGTACTTC